This T cell receptor beta chain was documented in a study of T cell repertoires in cytomegalovirus infection. Study as a whole: CMV infection and matching HLA type were both indicated by public TCR beta signatures.

The CDR3 is 15 residues long. The germline V and J ends were trimmed by 0 bases and 2 bases, with 8 bases remaining between them. Germline-derived CDR1 and CDR2 are SGHTA and FQGNSA. General observations from the study: Summed public TCR beta family frequency identified CMV carriers bearing the relevant HLA. The response measured ex vivo was dominated by TCR beta clonotypes (HLA-C-restricted and CMV-specific).

This clonotype was picked up many times. The antigen is not known. TCRdb reprocessed the reads via MiXCR and lists one record per CDR3 protein. The table has 150,000 to 200,000 distinct CDR3 sequences, about 28% seen once. Material: PBMCs. The chain links TRBV7-2 to TRBJ1-3; D is undetermined. This TCR came from a human donor in good health (CMV status not recorded). Some clones in this sample may be carry-over from other donors' samples. Here the CDR3 DNA reads TGTGCCAGCAGCTTAGCTATAACGGCTGGAAACACCATATATTTT. Translation: CASSLAITAGNTIYF.